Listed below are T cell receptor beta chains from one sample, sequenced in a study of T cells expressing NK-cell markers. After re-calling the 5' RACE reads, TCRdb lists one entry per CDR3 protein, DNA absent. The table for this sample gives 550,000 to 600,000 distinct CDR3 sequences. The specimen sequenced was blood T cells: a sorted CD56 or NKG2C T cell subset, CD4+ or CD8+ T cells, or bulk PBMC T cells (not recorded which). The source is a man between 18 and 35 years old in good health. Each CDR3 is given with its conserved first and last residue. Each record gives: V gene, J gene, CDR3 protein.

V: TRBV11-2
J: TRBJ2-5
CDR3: CASRTTGGSETQYF

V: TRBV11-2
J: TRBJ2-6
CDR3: CASRYGRGTGANVLTF

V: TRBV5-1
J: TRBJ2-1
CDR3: CASSLEAGLLSYNEQFF

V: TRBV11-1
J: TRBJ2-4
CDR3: CASSLFVMAGTAKNIQYF

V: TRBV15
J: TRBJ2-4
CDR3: CATSRERRTDIQYF

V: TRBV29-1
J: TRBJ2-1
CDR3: CSAQSARLYNEQFF

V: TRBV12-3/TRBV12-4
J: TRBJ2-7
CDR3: CASSFSPRGVGSYEQYF

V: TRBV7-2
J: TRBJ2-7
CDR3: CASSLVGSGSSYEQYF

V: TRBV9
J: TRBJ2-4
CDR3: CASSVGTSGQNIQYF

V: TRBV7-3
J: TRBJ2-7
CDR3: CASSLYGNDEQYF

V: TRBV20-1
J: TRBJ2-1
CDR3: CSARAWRAGGPYNEQFF

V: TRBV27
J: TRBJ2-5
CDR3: CASSLAPSGFQETQYF

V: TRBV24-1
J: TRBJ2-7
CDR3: CATSDRRTGGYEQYF

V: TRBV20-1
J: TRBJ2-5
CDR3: CSVKNGETQYF

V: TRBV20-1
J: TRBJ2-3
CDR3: CSARVGRGISDTQYF

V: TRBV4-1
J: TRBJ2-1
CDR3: CASSHGGRGGVESSYNEQFF

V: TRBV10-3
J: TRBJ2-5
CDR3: CAISESTGVQETQYF

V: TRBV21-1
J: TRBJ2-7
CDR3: CASSTRDSLYEQYF

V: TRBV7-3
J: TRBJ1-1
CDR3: CASSQGTGRARAFF

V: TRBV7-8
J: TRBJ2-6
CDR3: CASSHSGRGANVLTF

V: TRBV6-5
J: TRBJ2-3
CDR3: CASSFTWREGNTQYF

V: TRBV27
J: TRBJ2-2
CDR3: CASQIGGGTGELFF

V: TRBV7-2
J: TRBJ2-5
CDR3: CASSWQPGLAMKTQYF

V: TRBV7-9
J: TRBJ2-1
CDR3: CASSLDVVAGGPTYNEQFF

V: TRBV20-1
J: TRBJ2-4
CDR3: CSKGRGDIQYF

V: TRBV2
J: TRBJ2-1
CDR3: CASSTSWGITREILDEQFF

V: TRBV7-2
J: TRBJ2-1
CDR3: CASSFGGSGRVDNEQFF

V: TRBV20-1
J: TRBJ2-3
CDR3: CSARGGTGASDTQYF

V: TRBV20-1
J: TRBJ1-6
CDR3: CSARDRGNSPLHF

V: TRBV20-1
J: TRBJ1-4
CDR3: CSASMADRWEKLFF

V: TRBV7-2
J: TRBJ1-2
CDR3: CASSSRQGYNYGYTF